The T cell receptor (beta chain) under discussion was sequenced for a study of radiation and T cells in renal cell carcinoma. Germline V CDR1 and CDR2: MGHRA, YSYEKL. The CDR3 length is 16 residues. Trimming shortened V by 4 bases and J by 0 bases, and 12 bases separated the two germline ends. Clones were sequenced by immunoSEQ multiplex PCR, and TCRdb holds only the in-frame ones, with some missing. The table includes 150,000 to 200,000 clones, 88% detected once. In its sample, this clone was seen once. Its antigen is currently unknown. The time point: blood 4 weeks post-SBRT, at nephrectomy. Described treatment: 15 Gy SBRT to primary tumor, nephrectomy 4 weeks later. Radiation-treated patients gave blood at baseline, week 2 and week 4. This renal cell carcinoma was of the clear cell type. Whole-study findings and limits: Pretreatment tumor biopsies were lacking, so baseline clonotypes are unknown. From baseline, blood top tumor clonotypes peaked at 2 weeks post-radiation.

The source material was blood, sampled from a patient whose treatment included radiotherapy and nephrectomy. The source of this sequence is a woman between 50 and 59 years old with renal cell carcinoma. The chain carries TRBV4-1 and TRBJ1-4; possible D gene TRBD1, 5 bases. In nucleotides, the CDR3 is TGCGCCAGCAGCCGGGGGGACCGTGCAACTAATGAAAAACTGTTTTTT. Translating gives CASSRGDRATNEKLFF.